This T cell receptor (beta chain) was sequenced in a study of monozygotic twins with inflammatory bowel disease. Study-level results: By inverse Simpson index, TCRbeta diversity was lower in IBD patients than in healthy co-twins.

Worth noting for this clonotype: Its antigen is still unknown.

Germline V gene lookup returns CDR1 SGHRS and CDR2 YFSETQ. The CDR3 runs 16 residues. The total RNA came straight from whole blood, and T cells were not sorted beforehand. TCRdb reprocessed the 5' RACE reads and keeps a single row for each CDR3 protein, giving no DNA. The sample has approximately 420,000 distinct CDR3 sequences, and its top ten clones hold about 2.3%. The chain couples TRBV5-1 to TRBJ2-7; without DNA, the TCRdb call of TRBD1 cannot be checked. Material for sequencing was blood. The TCR was taken from a human donor with ulcerative colitis or Crohn's disease, or a healthy co-twin of an affected twin (not recorded which). CDR3 sequence: CASSLRGTGSGYEQYF.